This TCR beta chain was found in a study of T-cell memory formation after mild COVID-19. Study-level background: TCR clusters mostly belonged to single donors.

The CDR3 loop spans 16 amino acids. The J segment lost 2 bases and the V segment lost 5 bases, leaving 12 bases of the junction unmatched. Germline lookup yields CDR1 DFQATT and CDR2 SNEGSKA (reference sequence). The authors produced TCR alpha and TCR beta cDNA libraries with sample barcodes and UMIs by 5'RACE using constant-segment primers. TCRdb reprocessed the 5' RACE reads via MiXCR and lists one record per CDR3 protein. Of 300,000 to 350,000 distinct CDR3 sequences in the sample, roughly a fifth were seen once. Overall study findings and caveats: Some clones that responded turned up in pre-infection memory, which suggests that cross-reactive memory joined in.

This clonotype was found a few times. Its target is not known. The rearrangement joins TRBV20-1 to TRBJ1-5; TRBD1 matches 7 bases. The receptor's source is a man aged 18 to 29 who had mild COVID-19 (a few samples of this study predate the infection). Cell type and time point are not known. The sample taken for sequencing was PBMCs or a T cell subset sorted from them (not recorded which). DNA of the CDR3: TGCAGTGCTCGACAGGGTTCTTGGGTAGGCAATCAGCCCCAGCATTTT. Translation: CSARQGSWVGNQPQHF.